Listed here are 20 T cell receptor beta chains from one sample, sequenced in a study of blood T cell repertoires in COVID-19. The method was immunoSEQ multiplex PCR; TCRdb's version includes in-frame clones alone and lacks a portion of them. The sample yields approximately 210,000 clones, approximately 86% seen once. The source material was peripheral blood. These receptors were taken from a man aged 35-49 years with acute or convalescent COVID-19.

This clone turned up a few times. The chain is built from TRBV29-1 and TRBJ2-7; TRBD2 matches at 12 bases. J gave up 5 bases and V 6 bases, and 11 bases lay outside the gene matches. Germline V gives CDR1 SQVTM, CDR2 ANQGSEA. The CDR3 has 15 residues. The CDR3, as DNA: TGCAGCGTCTGTCCCGGGACTAGCGGGCAAAACGAGCAGTACTTC. Translating it yields CSVCPGTSGQNEQYF.

The chain carries TRBV6-6 and TRBJ1-2; 9 bases fit TRBD1. There are 17 residues in the CDR3. CDR1 and CDR2 from the germline V gene are MNHNY and SVGAGI (reference sequence). V shed 5 bases, J shed 6 bases, and the junction held 16 bases outside the gene matches. CDR3 coding DNA: TGTGCCAGCAGTCTCCGGGACAGGGCGAGGAGGGAGAATGGCTACACCTTC. This translates into CASSLRDRARRENGYTF.

The J gene is TRBJ2-1, the V gene TRBV15, with D possibly matching TRBD1 (6 bases). CDR3 length: 15 amino acids. V lost 5 bases and J lost 3, with 14 bases in between. Per the germline V gene, CDR1 is LNHNV and CDR2 is YYDKDF (reference sequence). The CDR3 region has the DNA TGTGCCACCAGCCCGACAGGACCTATCTACAATGAGCAGTTCTTC. It is translated as CATSPTGPIYNEQFF.

The chain joins TRBV9 to TRBJ2-1; 13 bases map to TRBD2. The germline V gene encodes CDR1 SGDLS and CDR2 YYNGEE. V trimming: 3 bases; J trimming: 3 bases; junction bases outside the gene matches: 6. The CDR3 spans 17 residues. CDR3 bases: TGTGCCAGCAGCGGCCGCGGGACTAGCGGGATCTACAATGAGCAGTTCTTC. Amino acid sequence: CASSGRGTSGIYNEQFF.

The chain links TRBV4-1 to TRBJ2-1, with 9 bases lining up with TRBD1. The J segment lost 9 bases and the V segment lost 0 bases, leaving 6 bases of the junction unmatched. This CDR3 has 15 residues. Germline lookup yields CDR1 MGHRA and CDR2 YSYEKL. The CDR3 here is CASSQDLTGGGEQFF. The CDR3, as DNA: TGCGCCAGCAGCCAAGATTTGACAGGGGGAGGTGAGCAGTTCTTC.

The chain is built from TRBV9 and TRBJ2-3; D possibly corresponds to TRBD2 (6 bases). Germline V gene lookup returns CDR1 SGDLS and CDR2 YYNGEE. CDR3 length equals 15 residues. V was shortened by 0 bases and J by 3 bases, with 11 bases between the two germline ends. In nucleotides, the CDR3 is TGTGCCAGCAGCGTAGAGACTAGACAAACAGATACGCAGTATTTT. This gives the protein CASSVETRQTDTQYF.

This clone was recorded a few times. The genes are TRBV7-6 and TRBJ1-2; D possibly corresponds to TRBD1 (5 bases). This CDR3 contains 14 residues. V lost 5 bases, J lost 5 bases, and 15 bases lay in between. Per the germline V gene, CDR1 is SGHVS and CDR2 is FNYEAQ. CDR3: CASSPAGQSYGYTF. The CDR3 DNA follows: TGTGCCAGCAGCCCCGCAGGGCAGTCTTATGGCTACACCTTC.

The chain is built from TRBV2 and TRBJ1-1; perhaps TRBD1 as D (5 bases). The CDR3 is made up of 13 amino acids. V was trimmed by 3 bases and J by 6 bases, leaving 11 bases between them. The germline CDR1 and CDR2 sequences are SNHLY and FYNNEI. In DNA, the CDR3 is TGTGCCAGCAGTGAGGGGCAGACTTCTGAAGCTTTCTTT. This sequence encodes CASSEGQTSEAFF.

The V call is TRBV5-4, the J call TRBJ1-2, with TRBD1 matching over 10 bases. The CDR3 is made up of 15 amino acids. V trimming: 3 bases; J trimming: 6 bases; junction bases outside the gene matches: 8. Germline CDR1 and CDR2: SGHNT and YYREEE (reference sequence). The chain's CDR3 is CASSSPGQGKDGYTF. The CDR3 DNA reads as TGTGCCAGCAGCTCGCCGGGACAGGGGAAAGATGGCTACACCTTC.

V and J are TRBV6-5 and TRBJ2-1; weak D call: TRBD2 (6 bases). Germline V gives CDR1 MNHEY, CDR2 SVGAGI. The CDR3 is 12 residues long. V was trimmed by 6 bases and J by 9 bases, leaving 12 bases between them. The CDR3 DNA reads as TGTGCCAGCAGGCCGGCGGGACTTGAGCAGTTCTTC. Translating gives CASRPAGLEQFF.

The chain uses TRBV28 and TRBJ1-2; D is unclear. The germline gives CDR1 MDHEN, CDR2 SYDVKM. V shed 3 bases and J shed 4 bases, with 18 bases lying between them. The CDR3 is 16 residues long. CDR3 amino acids: CASSFRVIATLYGYTF. The CDR3 DNA is TGTGCCAGCAGTTTTCGGGTGATCGCGACCCTCTATGGCTACACCTTC.

The J gene is TRBJ1-2, the V gene TRBV4-1; no clear D. CDR1 and CDR2 from the germline V gene are MGHRA and YSYEKL. The CDR3 length is 13 residues. Trimming removed 0 bases at V and 5 bases at J, with 7 bases between. Written as DNA, the CDR3 is TGCGCCAGCAGCCAAGAGGGCCTGTATGGCTACACCTTC. This sequence encodes CASSQEGLYGYTF.

The rearrangement joins TRBV5-1 to TRBJ2-5; 7 bases are shared with TRBD1. From germline, CDR1 is SGHRS and CDR2 YFSETQ. The V gene end was trimmed by 0 bases and the J gene end by 5 bases; junction bases not matched to a gene: 4. The CDR3 has 14 residues. Here the CDR3 DNA reads TGCGCCAGCAGCTTGGGACAGGGAGTGGAGACCCAGTACTTC. Its protein is CASSLGQGVETQYF. Complete variable domain (other parts from reference TRBV5-1 and TRBJ2-5): KAGVTQTPRYLIKTRGQQVTLSCSPISGHRSVSWYQQTPGQGLQFLFEYFSETQRNKGNFPGRFSGRQFSNSRSEMNVSTLELGDSALYLCASSLGQGVETQYFGPGTRLLVL.

The chain recombines TRBV6-5 with TRBJ1-1, with 7 bases lining up with TRBD1. This CDR3 contains 14 residues. Germline V gene sequence: CDR1 MNHEY, CDR2 SVGAGI. The junction had 4 bases not matched to a gene; V was cut back by 2 bases and J by 4 bases. The CDR3 nucleotides read TGTGCCAGCAGTTACCGACAGGGAGGCACTGAAGCTTTCTTT. Translated: CASSYRQGGTEAFF.

The genes are TRBV6-6 and TRBJ1-1; 10 bases fit TRBD1. The ends lost 5 bases at V and 1 base at J; junction bases unmatched: 7. Germline CDR1 MNHNY, CDR2 SVGAGI (reference sequence). This CDR3 contains 16 residues. CDR3 sequence: CASSGGTGEGNTEAFF. The CDR3 DNA reads as TGTGCCAGCAGTGGTGGGACAGGGGAAGGGAACACTGAAGCTTTCTTT.

This chain connects TRBV5-1 to TRBJ1-2; 9 bases line up with TRBD1. The CDR3 totals 15 residues. J gave up 8 bases and V 4 bases, and 12 bases lay outside the gene matches. In germline, CDR1 is SGHRS, CDR2 YFSETQ. CDR3 in DNA: TGCGCCAGCAGCACCCGGACAGGGGTCAGAAGCGGCTACACCTTC. The encoded protein is CASSTRTGVRSGYTF.

V and J are TRBV6-5 and TRBJ2-7, with 7 bases matching TRBD1. This CDR3 is 16 amino acids long. Germline trimming cut 3 bases from V and 3 bases from J; bases unmatched to any gene: 11. Germline CDR1 and CDR2: MNHEY and SVGAGI. The CDR3 bases are TGTGCCAGCAGTTATGCCCCTCCGGGACAGAACTACGAGCAGTACTTC. Protein sequence: CASSYAPPGQNYEQYF.

There are a few counts of this clone. J is TRBJ2-2 and V is TRBV19; weak D call: TRBD2 (6 bases). The germline V and J ends were trimmed by 10 bases and 6 bases, with 15 bases remaining between them. Germline lookup yields CDR1 LNHDA and CDR2 SQIVND (reference sequence). The CDR3 runs 13 residues. The CDR3 DNA reads TGTGCCACCCGGTCTCCGGGAGCCGGGGAGCTGTTTTTT. The encoded protein is CATRSPGAGELFF.

The rearrangement uses TRBV28 and TRBJ2-3; the match to TRBD2 covers 10 bases. Germline loops: CDR1 MDHEN, CDR2 SYDVKM. The CDR3 has 15 amino acids. V trimming: 5 bases; J trimming: 2 bases; junction bases outside the gene matches: 4. CDR3 sequence: CASSGLAEPTDTQYF. Written as DNA, the CDR3 is TGTGCCAGCAGTGGACTAGCGGAGCCCACAGATACGCAGTATTTT.

The chain recombines TRBV4-2 with TRBJ2-3, with 10 bases that match TRBD2. Trimming cost V 4 bases and J 2 bases; bases outside gene matches: 9. The CDR3 totals 17 residues. Germline V gene data show CDR1 as LGHNA and CDR2 as YNFKEQ. CDR3 DNA: TGTGCCAGCAGCCGCTTGGGTAGCGGGGGGCTCACAGATACGCAGTATTTT. This gives the protein CASSRLGSGGLTDTQYF.